This section outlines one TCR beta chain sequence together with its context. Its antigen is not yet known. Base quality data are lacking; no much larger clone is found one base away. Library construction relied on the immunoSEQ multiplex PCR assay. The source is immuneACCESS, and TCRdb retained only in-frame sequences with V and J called. Part of the clones is not carried over; for the studies checked, unresolved V genes explain less than half of this, and the remainder is unexplained. The sample contains about 130,000 clones, around 93% of them found a single time. In total, the top ten clones hold about 2.2% of the sample. These data are taken from a study of control samples from healthy donors and cancer patients (dated by TCRdb to the early 2020s). Deletion took 7 bases off V and 7 bases off J, with a span of 11 bases between the germline ends. From the germline V gene, CDR1 is MDHEN and CDR2 is SYDVKM. From the cysteine up to the phenylalanine, the CDR3 has a length of 12 residues. Only the CDR3 part of the read is kept: 36 bases, read in frame from the first base.

The V gene is TRBV28 and the J gene is TRBJ1-5; the D gene assignment is ambiguous. Sequencing was done on a sample of blood. This TCR was recovered from a woman between 45 and 65 years old in good health. In nucleotides, the sequence is TGTGCCAGCAACGACCGGGGACAGCCCCAGCATTTT. Its translation reads: CASNDRGQPQHF. With the portions outside the CDR3 filled from the reference TRBV28 and TRBJ1-5 genes, the complete variable region becomes DVKVTQSSRYLVKRTGEKVFLECVQDMDHENMFWYRQDPGLGLRLIYFSYDVKMKEKGDIPEGYSVSREKKERFSLILESASTNQTSMYLCASNDRGQPQHFGDGTRLSIL.